Following are 8 T cell receptor beta chains from one sample sequenced in a study of blood T cell repertoires in COVID-19. Clones were read by immunoSEQ multiplex PCR, and TCRdb kept only the in-frame ones, dropping some. The table includes 60,000 or so clones, 75% to 90% detected once. The material sequenced was peripheral blood. These TCRs come from a human donor in a cohort sampled during active COVID-19.

This clone was detected only a few times. The rearrangement joins TRBV13 to TRBJ1-2; D perhaps matches TRBD1 (6 bases). The CDR3 covers 13 residues. Per germline, CDR1 PRHDT and CDR2 FYEKMQ (reference sequence). V was cut by 4 bases and J by 6 bases, with 12 bases left in between. CDR3 DNA: TGTGCCAGCAGCTCACAGGGTGAGGATGGCTACACCTTC. Amino acids: CASSSQGEDGYTF. The entire variable domain, with the rest obtained from reference TRBV13 and TRBJ1-2, is as follows: AAGVIQSPRHLIKEKRETATLKCYPIPRHDTVYWYQQGPGQDPQFLISFYEKMQSDKGSIPDRFSAQQFSDYHSELNMSSLELGDSALYFCASSSQGEDGYTFGSGTRLTVV.

The chain links TRBV6-5 to TRBJ1-1; no clear D. The germline V and J ends were trimmed by 2 bases and 1 base, with 8 bases remaining between them. There are 14 residues in the CDR3. The germline gives CDR1 MNHEY, CDR2 SVGAGI. The CDR3 sequence is CASSYDPGNTEAFF. In DNA, the CDR3 is TGTGCCAGCAGTTACGATCCGGGGAACACTGAAGCTTTCTTT.

V gene TRBV6-2 or TRBV6-3 combines with J gene TRBJ2-1; D may be TRBD1 (5 bases). The V gene's germline CDR1 is MNHEY and CDR2 SVGEGT. Trimming shortened V by 0 bases and J by 7 bases, and 13 bases separated the two germline ends. This CDR3 region has 15 residues. CDR3 nucleotides: TGTGCCAGCAGTTACTCAGCTGGGGCTCAAAATGAGCAGTTCTTC. It specifies CASSYSAGAQNEQFF.

The rearrangement links TRBV9 to TRBJ2-5; 8 bases are shared with TRBD2. CDR3 length equals 17 residues. The J segment lost 1 base and the V segment lost 0 bases, leaving 8 bases of the junction unmatched. The germline V gene has CDR1 SGDLS and CDR2 YYNGEE. In nucleotides, the CDR3 is TGTGCCAGCAGCGTAGGCCTCAGCGGGGGAACCCAAGAGACCCAGTACTTC. Encoded protein: CASSVGLSGGTQETQYF.

This sequence joins TRBV4-1 and TRBJ2-1, with 10 bases fitting TRBD2. Per the germline V gene, CDR1 is MGHRA and CDR2 is YSYEKL. The CDR3 length is 17 residues. The V gene end was trimmed by 3 bases and the J gene end by 2 bases; junction bases not matched to a gene: 7. The DNA of the CDR3 is TGCGCCAGCAGCCAGTATGAGCGGGGGGGACCCTACAATGAGCAGTTCTTC. It yields the protein CASSQYERGGPYNEQFF.

This clone was seen more than once but under ten times. This chain uses TRBV11-3 with TRBJ1-1; D remains ambiguous. V was clipped by 2 bases and J by 4 bases, with 8 bases between them. Germline V gene lookup returns CDR1 SGHNT and CDR2 YENEEA. The CDR3 has 13 amino acids. DNA of the CDR3: TGTGCCAGCAGCTTAAAAAGAGGCACTGAAGCTTTCTTT. Its translation is CASSLKRGTEAFF.

This clone has more than one count but fewer than ten. The J gene is TRBJ2-1, the V gene TRBV19; the match to TRBD1 covers 9 bases. Germline CDR1 LNHDA, CDR2 SQIVND (reference sequence). The V segment lost 4 bases and the J segment 8 bases; nucleotides outside the gene matches: 9. There are 15 residues in the CDR3. CDR3 nucleotides: TGTGCCAGTAGTACCCGGGACAGGGCCTCCGATGAGCAGTTCTTC. The encoded protein is CASSTRDRASDEQFF.

The DNA of the CDR3 is TGTGCCAGCAGCCGTCGCGAAAGCGGGGGGGCCAGGGCCTACGAGCAGTACTTC. Translated: CASSRRESGGARAYEQYF. The V call is TRBV5-8, the J call TRBJ2-7; the match to TRBD2 covers 10 bases. Germline V gene lookup returns CDR1 SGHTS and CDR2 YDEGEE. CDR3 size: 18 residues. Unmatched junction bases numbered 15, after V lost 4 bases and J lost 2 bases.